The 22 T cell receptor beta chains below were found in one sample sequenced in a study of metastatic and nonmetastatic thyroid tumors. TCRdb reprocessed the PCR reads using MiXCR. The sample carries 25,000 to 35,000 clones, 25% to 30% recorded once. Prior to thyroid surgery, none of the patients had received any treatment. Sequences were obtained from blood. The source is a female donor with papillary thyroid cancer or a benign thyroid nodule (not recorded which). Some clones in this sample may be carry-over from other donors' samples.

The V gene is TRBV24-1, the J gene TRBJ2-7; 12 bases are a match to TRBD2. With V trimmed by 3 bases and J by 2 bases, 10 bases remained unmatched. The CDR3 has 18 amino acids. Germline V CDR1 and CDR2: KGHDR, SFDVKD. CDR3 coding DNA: TGTGCCACCAGTGATCCAAACCCATCTAGCGGGAGGGCCTACGAGCAGTACTTC. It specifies CATSDPNPSSGRAYEQYF.

As DNA, the CDR3 is TGTGCCAGCAGCCGGAGCTCTGGAAACACCATATATTTT. Translation gives CASSRSSGNTIYF. The rearrangement uses TRBV6-1 and TRBJ1-3; D remains unclear. The CDR3 sequence is 13 residues long. Germline V gene data show CDR1 as MNHNS and CDR2 as SASEGT. V dropped 6 bases and J dropped 0 bases, with 6 bases sitting between them.

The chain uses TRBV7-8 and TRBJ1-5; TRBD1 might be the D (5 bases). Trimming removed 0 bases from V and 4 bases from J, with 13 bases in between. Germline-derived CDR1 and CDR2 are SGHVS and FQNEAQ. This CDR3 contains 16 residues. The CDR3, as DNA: TGTGCCAGCAGCTTAGCAAGTCCGGGACTTAATCAGCCCCAGCATTTT. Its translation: CASSLASPGLNQPQHF.

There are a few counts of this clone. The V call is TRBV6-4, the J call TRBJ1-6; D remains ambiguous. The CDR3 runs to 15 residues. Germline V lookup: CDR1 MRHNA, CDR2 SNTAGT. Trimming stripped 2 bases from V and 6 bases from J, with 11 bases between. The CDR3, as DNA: TGTGCCAGCAGTGACGGTACAGTACTTAATTCACCCCTCCACTTT. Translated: CASSDGTVLNSPLHF.

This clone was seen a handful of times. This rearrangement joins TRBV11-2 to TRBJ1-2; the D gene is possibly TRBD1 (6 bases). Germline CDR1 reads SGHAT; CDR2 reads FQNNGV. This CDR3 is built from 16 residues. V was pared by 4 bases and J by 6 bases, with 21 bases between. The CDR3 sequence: CASSSLRHRAGDGYTF. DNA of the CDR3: TGTGCCAGCAGCTCTCTTAGGCACAGGGCCGGCGATGGCTACACCTTC.

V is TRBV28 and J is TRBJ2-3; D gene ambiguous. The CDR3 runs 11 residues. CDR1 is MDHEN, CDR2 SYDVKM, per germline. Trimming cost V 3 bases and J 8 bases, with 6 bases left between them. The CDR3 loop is CASSFLGTQYF. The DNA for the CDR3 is TGTGCCAGCAGTTTTCTGGGTACGCAGTATTTT.

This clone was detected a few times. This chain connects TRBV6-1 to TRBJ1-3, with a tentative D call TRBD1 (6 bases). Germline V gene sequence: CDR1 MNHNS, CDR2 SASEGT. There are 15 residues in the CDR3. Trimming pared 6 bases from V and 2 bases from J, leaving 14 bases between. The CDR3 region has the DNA TGTGCCAGCAGCCTTTTACAGGGAGCTGGAAACACCATATATTTT. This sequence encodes CASSLLQGAGNTIYF.

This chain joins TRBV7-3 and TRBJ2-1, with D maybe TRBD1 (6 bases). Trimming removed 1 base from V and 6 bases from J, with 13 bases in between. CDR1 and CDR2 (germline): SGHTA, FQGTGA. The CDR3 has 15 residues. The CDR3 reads CASSLIQGGGNEQFF. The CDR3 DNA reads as TGTGCCAGCAGCTTAATACAGGGCGGCGGCAATGAGCAGTTCTTC.

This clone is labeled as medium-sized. In nucleotides, the CDR3 is TGCGCCAGCAGTGGACAGGGGGGTACGCAGTATTTT. Protein sequence: CASSGQGGTQYF. This chain links TRBV10-1 with TRBJ2-3; 9 positions agree with TRBD1. Trimming removed 4 bases from V and 8 bases from J; junction bases left unmatched: 1. This CDR3 region has 12 residues. The germline gives CDR1 WNHNN, CDR2 SYGVQD (reference sequence).

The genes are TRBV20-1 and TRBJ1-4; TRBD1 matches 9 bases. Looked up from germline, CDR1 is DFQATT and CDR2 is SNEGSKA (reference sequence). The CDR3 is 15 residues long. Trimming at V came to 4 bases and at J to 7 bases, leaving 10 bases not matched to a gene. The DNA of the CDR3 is TGCAGTGCTAATGGCGGACAGGGGAACAGTGAAAAACTGTTTTTT. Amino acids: CSANGGQGNSEKLFF.

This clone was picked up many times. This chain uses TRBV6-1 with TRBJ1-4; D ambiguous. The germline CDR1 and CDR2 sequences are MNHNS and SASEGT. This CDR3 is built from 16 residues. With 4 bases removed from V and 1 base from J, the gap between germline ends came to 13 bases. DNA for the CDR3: TGTGCCAGCAGTGCATCCCTTATTTTAACTAATGAAAAACTGTTTTTT. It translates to CASSASLILTNEKLFF.

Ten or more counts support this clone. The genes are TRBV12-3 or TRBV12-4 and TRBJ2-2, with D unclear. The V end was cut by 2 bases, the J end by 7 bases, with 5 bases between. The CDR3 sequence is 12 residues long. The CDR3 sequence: CASSLIYGELFF. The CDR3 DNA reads TGTGCCAGCAGTTTAATCTACGGGGAGCTGTTTTTT.

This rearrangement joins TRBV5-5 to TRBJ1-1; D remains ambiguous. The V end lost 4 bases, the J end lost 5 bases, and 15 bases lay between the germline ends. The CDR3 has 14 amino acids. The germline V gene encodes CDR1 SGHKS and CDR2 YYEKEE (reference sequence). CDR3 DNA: TGTGCCAGCAGCGTAACCCACTCGGGTACTGAAGCTTTCTTT. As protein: CASSVTHSGTEAFF.

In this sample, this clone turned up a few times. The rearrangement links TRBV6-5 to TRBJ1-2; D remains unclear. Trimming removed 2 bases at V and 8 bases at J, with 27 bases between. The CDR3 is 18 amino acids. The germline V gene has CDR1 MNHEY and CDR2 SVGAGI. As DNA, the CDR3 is TGTGCCAGCAGTTACCTAAGGGCGTCGGGGAGTGCGAGTAACGGCTACACCTTC. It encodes CASSYLRASGSASNGYTF.

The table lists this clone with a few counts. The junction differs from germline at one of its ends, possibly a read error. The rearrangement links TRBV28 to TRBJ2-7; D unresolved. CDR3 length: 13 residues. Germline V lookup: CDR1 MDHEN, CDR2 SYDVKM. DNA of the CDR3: TGTGCCAGCAGTCTACCGTCTCCCTACGAGCAGGACTTC. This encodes CASSLPSPYEQDF.

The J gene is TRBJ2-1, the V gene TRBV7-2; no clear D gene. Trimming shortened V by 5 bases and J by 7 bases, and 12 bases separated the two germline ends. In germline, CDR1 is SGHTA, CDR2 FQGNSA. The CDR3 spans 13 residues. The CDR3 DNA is TGTGCCAGCAGCCGATACGACTGGAATGAGCAGTTCTTC. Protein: CASSRYDWNEQFF.

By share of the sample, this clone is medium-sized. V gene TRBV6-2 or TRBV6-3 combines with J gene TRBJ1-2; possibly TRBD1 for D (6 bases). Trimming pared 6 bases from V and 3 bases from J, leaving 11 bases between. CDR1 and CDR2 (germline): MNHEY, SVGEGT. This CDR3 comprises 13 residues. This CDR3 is CASRVQGHYGYTF. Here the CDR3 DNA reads TGTGCCAGCAGAGTACAGGGTCACTATGGCTACACCTTC.

This CDR3 reads CSGRNREVGELFF. DNA for the CDR3: TGCAGCGGACGTAACAGGGAAGTCGGGGAGCTGTTTTTT. The chain employs TRBV29-1 and TRBJ2-2, with D possibly matching TRBD1 (6 bases). Germline CDR1 and CDR2: SQVTM and ANQGSEA. The V gene lost 7 bases and the J gene lost 7 bases, with 16 bases spanning the gap. The CDR3 consists of 13 residues.

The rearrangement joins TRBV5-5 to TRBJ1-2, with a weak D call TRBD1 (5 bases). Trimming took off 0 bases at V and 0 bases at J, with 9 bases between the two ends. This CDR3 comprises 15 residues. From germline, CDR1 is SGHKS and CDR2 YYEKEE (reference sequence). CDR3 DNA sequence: TGTGCCAGCAGCTTGGCGAGGGGAGCTAACTATGGCTACACCTTC. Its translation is CASSLARGANYGYTF.

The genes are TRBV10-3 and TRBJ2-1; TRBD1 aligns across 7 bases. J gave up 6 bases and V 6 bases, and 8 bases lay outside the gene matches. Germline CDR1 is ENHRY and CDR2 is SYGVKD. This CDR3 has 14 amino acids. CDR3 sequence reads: CAIRGQSLGNEQFF. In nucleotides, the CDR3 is TGTGCCATCAGGGGACAGTCTTTAGGCAATGAGCAGTTCTTC.

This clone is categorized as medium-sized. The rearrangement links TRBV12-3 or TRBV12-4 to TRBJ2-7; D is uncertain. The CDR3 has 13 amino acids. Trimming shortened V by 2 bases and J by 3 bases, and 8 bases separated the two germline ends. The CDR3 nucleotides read TGTGCCAGCAGTTTAAGTTCCCTCTACGAGCAGTACTTC. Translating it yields CASSLSSLYEQYF.

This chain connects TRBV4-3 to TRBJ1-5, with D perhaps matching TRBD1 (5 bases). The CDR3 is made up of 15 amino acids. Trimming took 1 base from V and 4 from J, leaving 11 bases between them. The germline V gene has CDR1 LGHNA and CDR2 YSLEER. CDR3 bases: TGCGCCAGCAGCCAAGCCGGGACCGAAAATCAGCCCCAGCATTTT. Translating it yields CASSQAGTENQPQHF.